These 27 T cell receptor beta chains came from one sample sequenced in a study of blood T cells in healthy people across ages. For the second PCR, which ran for about 7 to 11 cycles, a sample-barcoded 5' primer and a J-beta primer mix were used. MiXCR, run by TCRdb on the 5' RACE reads, gives a single entry per CDR3 protein. The sample includes fewer than 950,000 distinct CDR3 sequences, about 36% of them seen just once. Sequenced sample: blood. These receptors all come from a man in his late teens or twenties in good health.

Comment on this clonotype: A much larger clone differs from this one at a single base, so this may be a read error. The chain combines TRBV4-3 with TRBJ1-2, with D possibly matching TRBD1 (6 bases). This CDR3 is 14 amino acids long. Germline V gene lookup returns CDR1 LGHNA and CDR2 YSLEER. The CDR3, as DNA: TGCGCCAGCAGCCAAGATAGCAGGGGCAGTGGCTGCACCTTC. This sequence encodes CASSQDSRGSGCTF.

As to this clonotype: At one boundary the junction diverges from the germline segment, which might be a read error. The gene calls are TRBV10-3 and TRBJ1-2, with unresolved D. Germline values: CDR1 ENHRY, CDR2 SYGVKD. The CDR3 runs 15 residues. The CDR3: CAISERSVEIYGCTF. In DNA, the CDR3 is TGTGCCATCAGTGAAAGGTCGGTGGAGATCTATGGCTGCACCTTC.

The chain links TRBV4-1 to TRBJ2-2; perhaps TRBD1 as D (6 bases). The CDR3 length is 15 residues. V lost 1 base, J lost 4 bases, and 10 bases lay in between. CDR1 MGHRA and CDR2 YSYEKL come from the germline V gene. CDR3 loop: CASSQATGSTGELFF. The DNA for the CDR3 is TGCGCCAGCAGCCAAGCTACAGGGAGCACCGGGGAGCTGTTTTTT.

The CDR3 region is CASSWTRLGGDGYTF. CDR3 bases: TGTGCCAGCAGTTGGACCAGGCTAGGTGGAGATGGCTACACCTTC. V usage is TRBV27 and J usage is TRBJ1-2, with D unresolved. Trimming stripped 4 bases from V and 6 bases from J, with 18 bases between. Germline V gene lookup returns CDR1 MNHEY and CDR2 SMNVEV (reference sequence). CDR3 size: 15 residues.

This chain's CDR3 is CASSPPGLNQPQHF. The CDR3 coding sequence is TGTGCCAGCAGTCCCCCAGGTTTAAATCAGCCCCAGCATTTT. The rearrangement uses TRBV6-2 or TRBV6-3 and TRBJ1-5; D is unresolved. This CDR3 has 14 amino acids. CDR1 and CDR2 from the germline V gene are MNHEY and SVGEGT. The V and J ends lost 5 bases and 4 bases respectively, with 12 bases between them.

This clonotype was detected only once. This clone may be a read error of a much larger clone one base away. The rearrangement links TRBV12-3 or TRBV12-4 to TRBJ2-5, with 7 bases fitting TRBD1. The J call may be in error: the DNA end matches TRBJ2-1 better. CDR3 length: 15 residues. In DNA, the CDR3 is TGTGCCAGCAGCGCCGGGACAGCCAGTACGGAGACCCAGTTCTTC. It translates to CASSAGTASTETQFF.

The chain links TRBV12-3 or TRBV12-4 to TRBJ1-1; 9 bases fit TRBD1. The CDR3 contains 12 residues. The ends lost 6 bases at V and 4 bases at J; junction bases unmatched: 0. CDR3 sequence reads: CASRQGATEAFF. The CDR3 DNA sequence: TGTGCCAGCAGACAGGGGGCCACTGAAGCTTTCTTT.

This clonotype has a handful of counts. Given a much more abundant clone one base away, this may be a read error. The J gene is TRBJ2-1, the V gene TRBV6-2 or TRBV6-3; unclear D gene. The CDR3 contains 16 residues. Per germline, CDR1 MNHEY and CDR2 SVGEGT. Trimming shortened V by 8 bases and J by 6 bases, and 23 bases separated the two germline ends. The CDR3 is CASVVRQTNLINEQFF. The CDR3 coding sequence is TGTGCCAGCGTGGTTCGGCAGACAAATTTGATCAATGAGCAGTTCTTC.

A few counts support this clonotype. This sequence joins TRBV7-2 and TRBJ1-4; the D gene is possibly TRBD1 (5 bases). The germline gives CDR1 SGHTA, CDR2 FQGNSA. The CDR3 runs 16 residues. The V end lost 5 bases, the J end lost 5 bases, and 18 bases lay between the germline ends. The DNA for the CDR3 is TGTGCCAGCAGCCCTATGGGACGTTCTCAGAATGAAAAACTGTTTTTT. Amino acid sequence: CASSPMGRSQNEKLFF.

With respect to this clonotype: Compared with germline, one end of the junction differs, possibly owing to a read error. J is TRBJ2-6 and V is TRBV7-2; tentative D call: TRBD1 (6 bases). Germline V gives CDR1 SGHTA, CDR2 FQGNSA. The CDR3 length is 17 residues. The CDR3 is CAGSLSGAAAGANVLTF. The CDR3 DNA follows: TGTGCCGGCAGCTTATCAGGGGCAGCCGCTGGGGCCAACGTCCTGACTTTC.

Points on this clonotype: This is likely a read error, given that the CDR3 carries no conserved phenylalanine or tryptophan at its end. The V gene is TRBV5-1, the J gene TRBJ1-5; D unclear. V gave up 0 bases and J gave up 1 base, with 5 bases separating them. This CDR3 comprises 14 residues. The germline gives CDR1 SGHRS, CDR2 YFSETQ. CDR3 sequence: CASSLDGSNQPQHV. DNA for the CDR3: TGCGCCAGCAGCTTGGACGGAAGCAATCAGCCCCAGCATGTT.

V gene TRBV7-2 combines with J gene TRBJ2-1; D ambiguous. The tail of the sequence fits TRBJ2-7 better, so the J call may be wrong. Germline CDR1 is SGHTA and CDR2 is FQGNSA. The CDR3 consists of 15 residues. The CDR3 bases are TGTGCCAGCAGCTTGGGCTTCCAACCATACAATGAGCAGTACTTC. This encodes CASSLGFQPYNEQYF.

The rearrangement uses TRBV9 and TRBJ2-5, with unresolved D. CDR3 length: 13 amino acids. V was cut by 0 bases and J by 11 bases, with 14 bases left in between. Germline lookup yields CDR1 SGDLS and CDR2 YYNGEE. DNA of the CDR3: TGTGCCAGCAGCGTAGGGAGCCGATCAGAGCAGTACTTC. Translated, it gives CASSVGSRSEQYF. The full variable domain, in which reference TRBV9 and TRBJ2-5 provide the parts outside the CDR3, is DSGVTQTPKHLITATGQRVTLRCSPRSGDLSVYWYQQSLDQGLQFLIQYYNGEERAKGNILERFSAQQFPDLHSELNLSSLELGDSALYFCASSVGSRSEQYFGPGTRLLVL.

The table lists this clonotype with many counts. The V and J genes are TRBV12-3 or TRBV12-4 and TRBJ1-2; D unresolved. The CDR3 extends over 13 amino acids. Deletions cut 6 bases from V and 0 bases from J, with 8 bases between. CDR3: CASSLTPNYGYTF. The CDR3, as DNA: TGTGCCAGCAGCCTGACACCTAACTATGGCTACACCTTC.

This chain connects TRBV4-2 to TRBJ1-2; D remains unclear. The CDR3 loop spans 12 amino acids. Per germline, CDR1 LGHNA and CDR2 YNFKEQ. V lost 3 bases and J lost 4, with 6 bases in between. CDR3 protein: CASSQSPYGYTF. Written as DNA, the CDR3 is TGTGCCAGCAGCCAGAGCCCCTATGGCTACACCTTC.

This clonotype was detected a few times. The rearrangement uses TRBV11-1 and TRBJ2-1, with no clear D. Germline CDR1 and CDR2: SGHAT and FQDESV (reference sequence). V was clipped by 11 bases and J by 7 bases, with 18 bases between them. The CDR3 totals 13 residues. The CDR3: CAAAPSAVNEQFF. In DNA form, the CDR3 reads TGTGCCGCAGCCCCGAGTGCGGTAAATGAGCAGTTCTTC.

The chain uses TRBV20-1 and TRBJ1-4, with D perhaps matching TRBD1 (5 bases). In germline, CDR1 is DFQATT, CDR2 SNEGSKA (reference sequence). The CDR3 loop spans 13 amino acids. V was shortened by 3 bases and J by 3 bases, with 8 bases between the two germline ends. Written as DNA, the CDR3 is TGCAGTGCTAGGGCAGGGCCTAATGAAAAACTGTTTTTT. Its translation: CSARAGPNEKLFF.

The genes are TRBV20-1 and TRBJ1-2, with D unresolved. The germline V gene encodes CDR1 DFQATT and CDR2 SNEGSKA (reference sequence). The CDR3 is made up of 11 amino acids. Trimming removed 6 bases from V and 7 bases from J, with 12 bases in between. CDR3 sequence: CSAAVPGGYTF. The DNA for the CDR3 is TGCAGTGCCGCGGTTCCGGGTGGCTACACCTTC.

The chain is built from TRBV5-5 and TRBJ1-1, with no clear D. CDR1 is SGHKS and CDR2 is YYEKEE in the germline V gene (reference sequence). Deletions cut 4 bases from V and 4 bases from J, with 23 bases between. The CDR3 runs 17 residues. This CDR3 is CASSPAARVGLGTEAFF. The CDR3 nucleotides read TGTGCCAGCAGCCCGGCGGCAAGGGTAGGGTTGGGCACTGAAGCTTTCTTT.

This clonotype was seen many times. The chain recombines TRBV11-2 with TRBJ2-3, with D unresolved. Germline V CDR1 and CDR2: SGHAT, FQNNGV. The V and J ends lost 5 bases and 4 bases respectively, with 10 bases between them. The CDR3 is 13 amino acids. As DNA, the CDR3 is TGTGCCAGCAGCGCGCACCGGGCAGATACGCAGTATTTT. Amino acids: CASSAHRADTQYF.

This clonotype came up a few times. This chain connects TRBV29-1 to TRBJ1-1, with D tentatively TRBD1 (5 bases). Trimming pared 5 bases from V and 0 bases from J, leaving 10 bases between. The CDR3 length is 13 residues. Germline V gives CDR1 SQVTM, CDR2 ANQGSEA. DNA of the CDR3: TGCAGCGTTAGGAAACAGGTGAACACTGAAGCTTTCTTT. The encoded protein is CSVRKQVNTEAFF.

CDR3 region: CASSLADRSYEAFF. In DNA, the CDR3 is TGTGCCAGCAGCTTGGCGGACAGGTCCTATGAAGCTTTCTTT. This chain connects TRBV5-5 to TRBJ1-1, with 7 bases identical to TRBD1. Per germline, CDR1 SGHKS and CDR2 YYEKEE (reference sequence). Trimming cost V 0 bases and J 7 bases; bases outside gene matches: 6. The CDR3 is 14 residues long.

The V gene is TRBV10-3, the J gene TRBJ2-3; D is unclear. This CDR3 contains 13 residues. Trimming cost V 11 bases and J 0 bases, with 12 bases left between them. Germline-derived CDR1 and CDR2 are ENHRY and SYGVKD. Here the CDR3 DNA reads TGTGCCGCCTGGGCCACGAGCACAGATACGCAGTATTTT. Translating gives CAAWATSTDTQYF.

This sequence joins TRBV5-1 and TRBJ2-7; possible D gene TRBD1, 5 bases. Germline V CDR1 and CDR2: SGHRS, YFSETQ. The V end lost 8 bases, the J end lost 7 bases, and 25 bases lay between the germline ends. This CDR3 has 15 amino acids. For the CDR3, the DNA is TGCGCCAGTAGGAGCAGGGCGAGCTCCTACAATGAGCAGTACTTC. Translating gives CASRSRASSYNEQYF.

This clonotype was recorded a few times. The chain joins TRBV12-3 or TRBV12-4 to TRBJ2-3; D remains ambiguous. The CDR3 has 15 amino acids. Trimming pared 1 base from V and 4 bases from J, leaving 12 bases between. The CDR3 nucleotides are TGTGCCAGCAGTTTAGGCCCACCCGGCGCAGATACGCAGTATTTT. It codes for CASSLGPPGADTQYF.

The chain joins TRBV21-1 to TRBJ2-7; the table assigns TRBD1, which was not confirmed against the DNA. The J call may be faulty, since TRBJ2-5 better matches the DNA end. TRBV21-1 is noted as a pseudogene. This CDR3 region has 15 residues. The CDR3 sequence: CASSALWGGSETQYF. The DNA for the CDR3 is TGTGCCAGCAGCGCTCTGTGGGGGGGGTCAGAGACCCAGTACTTC.

V gene TRBV6-2 or TRBV6-3 combines with J gene TRBJ2-7, with 9 positions matching TRBD1. J lost 4 bases, V lost 5 bases, and 3 bases had no gene match. CDR3 length: 13 residues. Germline V gene data show CDR1 as MNHEY and CDR2 as SVGEGT. The CDR3 reads CASSMGTGYEQYF. The DNA of the CDR3 is TGTGCCAGCAGTATGGGGACAGGGTACGAGCAGTACTTC.